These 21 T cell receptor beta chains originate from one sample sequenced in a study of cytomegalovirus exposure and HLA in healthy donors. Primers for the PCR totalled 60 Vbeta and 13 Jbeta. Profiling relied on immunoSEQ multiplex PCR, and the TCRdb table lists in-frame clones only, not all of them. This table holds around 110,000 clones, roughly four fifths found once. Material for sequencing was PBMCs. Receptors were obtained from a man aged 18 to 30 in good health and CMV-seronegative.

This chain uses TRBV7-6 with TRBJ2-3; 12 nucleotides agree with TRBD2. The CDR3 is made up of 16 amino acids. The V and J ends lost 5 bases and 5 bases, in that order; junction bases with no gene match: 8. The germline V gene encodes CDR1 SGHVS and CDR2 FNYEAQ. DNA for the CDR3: TGTGCCAGCAGCGCGTCTAGCGGGGGGGCGGGAGATACGCAGTATTTT. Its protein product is CASSASSGGAGDTQYF. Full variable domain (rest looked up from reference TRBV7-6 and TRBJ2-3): GAGVSQSPRYKVTKRGQDVALRCDPISGHVSLYWYRQALGQGPEFLTYFNYEAQQDKSGLPNDRFSAERPEGSISTLTIQRTEQRDSAMYRCASSASSGGAGDTQYFGPGTRLTVL.

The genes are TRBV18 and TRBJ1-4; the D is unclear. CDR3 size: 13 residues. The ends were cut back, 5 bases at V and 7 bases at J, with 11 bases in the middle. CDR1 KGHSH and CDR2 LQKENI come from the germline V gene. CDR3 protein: CASSALTGEKLFF. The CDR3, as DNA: TGTGCCAGCTCAGCCCTGACGGGTGAAAAACTGTTTTTT.

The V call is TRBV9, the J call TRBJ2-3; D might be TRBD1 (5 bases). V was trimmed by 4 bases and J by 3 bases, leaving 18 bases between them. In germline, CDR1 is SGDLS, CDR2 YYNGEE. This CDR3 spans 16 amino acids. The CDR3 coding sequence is TGTGCCAGCAGCCCATGGACAAGCCTAAGTACAGATACGCAGTATTTT. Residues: CASSPWTSLSTDTQYF.

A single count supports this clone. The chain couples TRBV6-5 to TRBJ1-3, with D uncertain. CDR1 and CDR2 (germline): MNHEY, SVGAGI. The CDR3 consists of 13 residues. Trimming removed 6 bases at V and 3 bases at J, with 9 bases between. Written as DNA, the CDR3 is TGTGCCAGCAGGAGAGTCGGTGGAAACACCATATATTTT. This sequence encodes CASRRVGGNTIYF.

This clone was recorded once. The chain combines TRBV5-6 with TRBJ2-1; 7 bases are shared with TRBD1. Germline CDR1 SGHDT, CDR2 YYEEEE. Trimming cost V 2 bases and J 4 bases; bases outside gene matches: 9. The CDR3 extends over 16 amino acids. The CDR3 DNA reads TGTGCCAGCAGCTTAGTAGGGACAGAGGATTACAATGAGCAGTTCTTC. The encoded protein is CASSLVGTEDYNEQFF.

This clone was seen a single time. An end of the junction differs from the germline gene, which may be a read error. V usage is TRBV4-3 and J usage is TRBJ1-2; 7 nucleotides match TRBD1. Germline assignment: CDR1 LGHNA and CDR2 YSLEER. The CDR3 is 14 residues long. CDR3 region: CASSQGTGRYGYPF. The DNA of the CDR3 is TGCGCCAGCAGCCAAGGGACAGGCCGCTATGGCTACCCCTTC.

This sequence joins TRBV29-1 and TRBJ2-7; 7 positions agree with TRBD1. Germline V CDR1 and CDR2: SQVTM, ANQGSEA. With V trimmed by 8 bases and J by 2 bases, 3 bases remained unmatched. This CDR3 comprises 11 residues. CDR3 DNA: TGCAGCACGGGGACAGCCTACGAGCAGTACTTC. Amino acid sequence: CSTGTAYEQYF.

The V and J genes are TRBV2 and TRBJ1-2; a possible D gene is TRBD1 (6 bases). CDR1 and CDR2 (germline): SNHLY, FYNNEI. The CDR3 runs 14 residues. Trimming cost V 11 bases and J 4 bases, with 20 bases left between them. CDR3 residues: CAGQNGGTLYGYTF. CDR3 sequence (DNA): TGTGCCGGACAAAATGGGGGCACTCTCTATGGCTACACCTTC. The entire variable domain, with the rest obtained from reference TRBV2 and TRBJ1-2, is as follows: EPEVTQTPSHQVTQMGQEVILRCVPISNHLYFYWYRQILGQKVEFLVSFYNNEISEKSEIFDDQFSVERPDGSNFTLKIRSTKLEDSAMYFCAGQNGGTLYGYTFGSGTRLTVV.

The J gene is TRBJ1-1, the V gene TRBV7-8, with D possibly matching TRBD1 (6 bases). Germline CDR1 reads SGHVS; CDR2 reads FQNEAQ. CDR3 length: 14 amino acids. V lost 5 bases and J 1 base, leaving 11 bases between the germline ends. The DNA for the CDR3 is TGTGCCAGCAGCACTGGGACATCGAACACTGAAGCTTTCTTT. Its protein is CASSTGTSNTEAFF.

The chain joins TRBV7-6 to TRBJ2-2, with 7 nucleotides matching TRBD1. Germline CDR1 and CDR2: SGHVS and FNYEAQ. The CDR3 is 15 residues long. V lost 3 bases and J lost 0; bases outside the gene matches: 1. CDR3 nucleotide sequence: TGTGCCAGCAGCTTGGGACAGACGAACACCGGGGAGCTGTTTTTT. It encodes CASSLGQTNTGELFF.

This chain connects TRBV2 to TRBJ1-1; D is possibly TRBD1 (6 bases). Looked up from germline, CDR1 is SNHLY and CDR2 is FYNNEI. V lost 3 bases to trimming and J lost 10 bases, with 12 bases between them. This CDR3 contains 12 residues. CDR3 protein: CASSEGGRTAFF. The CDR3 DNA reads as TGTGCCAGCAGTGAGGGGGGGCGCACAGCTTTCTTT.

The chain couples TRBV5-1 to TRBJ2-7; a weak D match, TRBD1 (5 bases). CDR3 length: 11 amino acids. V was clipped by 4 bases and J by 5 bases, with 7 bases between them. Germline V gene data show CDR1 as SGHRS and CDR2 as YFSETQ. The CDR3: CASSVRDEQYF. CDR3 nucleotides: TGCGCCAGCAGCGTCAGGGACGAGCAGTACTTC.

This chain's CDR3 is CASSFTGGPFTYEQYF. DNA for the CDR3: TGTGCCAGCAGTTTTACAGGGGGCCCCTTTACCTACGAGCAGTACTTC. The genes are TRBV28 and TRBJ2-7; 9 bases agree with TRBD1. Germline assignment: CDR1 MDHEN and CDR2 SYDVKM. This CDR3 contains 16 residues. V shed 3 bases and J 2 bases; nucleotides not matched to a gene: 8. Combining the CDR3 with reference TRBV28 and TRBJ2-7 gives the whole variable domain DVKVTQSSRYLVKRTGEKVFLECVQDMDHENMFWYRQDPGLGLRLIYFSYDVKMKEKGDIPEGYSVSREKKERFSLILESASTNQTSMYLCASSFTGGPFTYEQYFGPGTRLTVT.

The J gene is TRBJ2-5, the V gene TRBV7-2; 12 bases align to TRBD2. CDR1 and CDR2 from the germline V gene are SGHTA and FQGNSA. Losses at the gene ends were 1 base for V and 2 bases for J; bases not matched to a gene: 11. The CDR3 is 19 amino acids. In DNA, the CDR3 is TGTGCCAGCAGCTTAGTGGTGACTAGCGGGGGTCCCCATCAAGAGACCCAGTACTTC. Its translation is CASSLVVTSGGPHQETQYF. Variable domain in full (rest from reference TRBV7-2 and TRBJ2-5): GAGVSQSPSNKVTEKGKDVELRCDPISGHTALYWYRQSLGQGLEFLIYFQGNSAPDKSGLPSDRFSAERTGGSVSTLTIQRTQQEDSAVYLCASSLVVTSGGPHQETQYFGPGTRLLVL.

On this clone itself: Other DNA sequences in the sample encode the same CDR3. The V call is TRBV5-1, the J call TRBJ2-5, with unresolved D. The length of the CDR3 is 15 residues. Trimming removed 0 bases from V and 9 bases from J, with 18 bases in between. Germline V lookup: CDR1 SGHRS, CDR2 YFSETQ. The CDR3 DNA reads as TGCGCCAGCAGCTTGGACTCTCCGGGTCAGTCGGCCCAGTACTTC. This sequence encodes CASSLDSPGQSAQYF. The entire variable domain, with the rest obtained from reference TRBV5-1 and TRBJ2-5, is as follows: KAGVTQTPRYLIKTRGQQVTLSCSPISGHRSVSWYQQTPGQGLQFLFEYFSETQRNKGNFPGRFSGRQFSNSRSEMNVSTLELGDSALYLCASSLDSPGQSAQYFGPGTRLLVL.

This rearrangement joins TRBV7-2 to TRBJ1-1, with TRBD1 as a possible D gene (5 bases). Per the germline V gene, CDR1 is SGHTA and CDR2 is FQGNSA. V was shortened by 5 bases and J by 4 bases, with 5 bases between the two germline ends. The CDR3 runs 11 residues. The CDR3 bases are TGTGCCAGCAGCCAGGGCACTGAAGCTTTCTTT. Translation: CASSQGTEAFF.

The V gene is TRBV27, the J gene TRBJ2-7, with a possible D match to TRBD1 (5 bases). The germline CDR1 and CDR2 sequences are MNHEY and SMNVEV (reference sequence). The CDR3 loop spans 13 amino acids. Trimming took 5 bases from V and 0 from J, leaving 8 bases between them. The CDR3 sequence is CASSVGHSYEQYF. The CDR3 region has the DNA TGTGCCAGCAGTGTGGGGCACTCCTACGAGCAGTACTTC.

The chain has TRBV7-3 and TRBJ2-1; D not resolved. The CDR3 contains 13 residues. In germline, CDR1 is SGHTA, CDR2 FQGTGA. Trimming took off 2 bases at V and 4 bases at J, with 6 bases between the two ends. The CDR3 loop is CASSLGQYNEQFF. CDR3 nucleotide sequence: TGTGCCAGCAGCTTAGGCCAGTACAATGAGCAGTTCTTC. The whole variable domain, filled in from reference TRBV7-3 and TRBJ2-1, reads GAGVSQTPSNKVTEKGKYVELRCDPISGHTALYWYRQSLGQGPEFLIYFQGTGAADDSGLPNDRFFAVRPEGSVSTLKIQRTERGDSAVYLCASSLGQYNEQFFGPGTRLTVL.

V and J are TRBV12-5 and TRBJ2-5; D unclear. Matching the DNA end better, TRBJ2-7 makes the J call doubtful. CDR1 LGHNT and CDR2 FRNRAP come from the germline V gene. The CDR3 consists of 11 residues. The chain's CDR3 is CASGLDYEQYF. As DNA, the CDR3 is TGTGCTAGTGGTTTGGACTACGAGCAGTACTTC.

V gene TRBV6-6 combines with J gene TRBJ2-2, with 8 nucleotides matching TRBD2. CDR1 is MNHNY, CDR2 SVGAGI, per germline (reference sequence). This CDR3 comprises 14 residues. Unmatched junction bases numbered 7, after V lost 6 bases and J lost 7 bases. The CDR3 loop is CASRSGLAGGELFF. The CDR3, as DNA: TGTGCCAGCAGATCCGGACTAGCCGGCGGGGAGCTGTTTTTT.

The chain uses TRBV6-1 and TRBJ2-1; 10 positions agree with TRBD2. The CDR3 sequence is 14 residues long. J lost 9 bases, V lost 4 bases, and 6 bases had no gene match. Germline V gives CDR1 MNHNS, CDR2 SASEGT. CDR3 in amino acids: CASSAGTSASEQFF. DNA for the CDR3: TGTGCCAGCAGTGCCGGGACTAGCGCGTCTGAGCAGTTCTTC.